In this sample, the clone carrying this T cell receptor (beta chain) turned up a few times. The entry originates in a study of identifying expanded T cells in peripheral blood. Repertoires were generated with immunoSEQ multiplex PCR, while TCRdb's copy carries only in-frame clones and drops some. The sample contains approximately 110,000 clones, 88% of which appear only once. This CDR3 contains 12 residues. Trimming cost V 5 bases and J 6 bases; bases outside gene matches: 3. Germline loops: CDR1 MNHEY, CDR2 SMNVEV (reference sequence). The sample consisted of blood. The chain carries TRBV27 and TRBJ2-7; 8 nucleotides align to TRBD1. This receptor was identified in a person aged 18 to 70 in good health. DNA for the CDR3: TGTGCCAGCAGTCTCGGACAGGGCGAGCAGTACTTC. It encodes CASSLGQGEQYF.